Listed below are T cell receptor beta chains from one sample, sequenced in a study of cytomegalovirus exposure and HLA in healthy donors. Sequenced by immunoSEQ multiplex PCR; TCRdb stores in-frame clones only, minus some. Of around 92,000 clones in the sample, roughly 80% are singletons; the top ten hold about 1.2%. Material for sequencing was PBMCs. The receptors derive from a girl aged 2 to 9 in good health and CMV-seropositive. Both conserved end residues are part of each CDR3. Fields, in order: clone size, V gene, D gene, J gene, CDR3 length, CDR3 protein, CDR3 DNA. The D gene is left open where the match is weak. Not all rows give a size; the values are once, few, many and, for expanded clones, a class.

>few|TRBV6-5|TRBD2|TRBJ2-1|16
CASSWFSSGRIHEQFF
TGTGCCAGCAGTTGGTTCTCGAGCGGGAGAATCCATGAGCAGTTCTTC
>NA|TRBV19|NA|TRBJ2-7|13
CASSDIGALEQYF
TGTGCCAGTAGTGATATAGGGGCGCTCGAGCAGTACTTC
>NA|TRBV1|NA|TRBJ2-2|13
CTSSYRGNGELFF
TGCACCAGCAGTTACAGGGGTAACGGGGAGCTGTTTTTT
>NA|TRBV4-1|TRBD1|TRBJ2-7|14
CASSQDRDSHEQYF
TGCGCCAGCAGCCAAGACCGGGACAGCCACGAGCAGTACTTC
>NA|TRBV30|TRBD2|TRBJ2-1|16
CAWSGPGGRAYNEQFF
TGTGCCTGGAGTGGGCCCGGCGGGAGGGCCTACAATGAGCAGTTCTTC
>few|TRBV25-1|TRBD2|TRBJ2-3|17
CASSEYMTSGRVDTQYF
TGTGCCAGCAGTGAATATATGACTAGCGGGAGGGTGGATACGCAGTATTTT
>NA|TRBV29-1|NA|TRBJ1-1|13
CSVHRVVSTEAFF
TGCAGCGTCCACAGGGTGGTGAGCACTGAAGCTTTCTTT
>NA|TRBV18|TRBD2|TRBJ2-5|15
CASSPGTSGQETQYF
TGTGCCAGCTCACCCGGGACTAGCGGGCAAGAGACCCAGTACTTC
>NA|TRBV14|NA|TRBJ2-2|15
CASTKTGSNTGELFF
TGTGCCAGCACAAAGACGGGATCGAACACCGGGGAGCTGTTTTTT
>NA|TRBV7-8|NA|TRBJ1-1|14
CASSLDGGPTEAFF
TGTGCCAGCAGCTTAGACGGGGGGCCCACTGAAGCTTTCTTT
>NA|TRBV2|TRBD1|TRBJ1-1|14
CASSAGGPNTEAFF
TGTGCCAGCAGTGCAGGGGGCCCGAACACTGAAGCTTTCTTT
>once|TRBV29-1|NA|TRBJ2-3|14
CSVEEGGSTDTQYF
TGCAGCGTTGAAGAGGGAGGAAGCACAGATACGCAGTATTTT
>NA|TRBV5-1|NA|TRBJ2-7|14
CASSRGDSTYEQYF
TGCGCCAGCAGCCGAGGTGACTCCACCTACGAGCAGTACTTC
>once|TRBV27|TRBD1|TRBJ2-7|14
CASAQDRGRYEQYF
TGTGCCAGCGCCCAAGACAGGGGAAGGTACGAGCAGTACTTC
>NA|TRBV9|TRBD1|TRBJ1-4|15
CASSAATGLNEKLFF
TGTGCCAGCAGCGCGGCGACAGGGTTGAATGAAAAACTGTTTTTT
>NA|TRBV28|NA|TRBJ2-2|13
CASQGVNTGELFF
TGTGCCAGCCAGGGTGTTAACACCGGGGAGCTGTTTTTT
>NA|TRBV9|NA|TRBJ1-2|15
CASSVEPGADYGYTF
TGTGCCAGCAGCGTAGAGCCAGGGGCGGACTATGGCTACACCTTC
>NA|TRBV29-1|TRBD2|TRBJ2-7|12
CSVELADYEQYF
TGCAGCGTTGAACTAGCGGACTACGAGCAGTACTTC
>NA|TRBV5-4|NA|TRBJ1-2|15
CASSFRTATNYGYTF
TGTGCCAGCAGCTTTCGGACAGCAACTAACTATGGCTACACCTTC
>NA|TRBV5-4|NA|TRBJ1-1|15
CASSRIREMNTEAFF
TGTGCCAGCAGCCGAATCAGGGAAATGAACACTGAAGCTTTCTTT
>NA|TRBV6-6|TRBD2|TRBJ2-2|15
CASKIAGVGTGELFF
TGTGCCAGCAAGATAGCGGGAGTGGGCACCGGGGAGCTGTTTTTT
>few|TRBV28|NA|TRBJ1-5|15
CASSLLGVGNQPQHF
TGTGCCAGCAGTTTATTGGGAGTAGGGAATCAGCCCCAGCATTTT
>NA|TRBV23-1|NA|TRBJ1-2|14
CASSQSVQGFGYTF
TGCGCCAGCAGTCAATCGGTCCAGGGATTCGGCTACACCTTC
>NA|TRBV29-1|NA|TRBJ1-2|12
CSVRRGDGGYTF
TGCAGCGTTCGGCGCGGGGATGGCGGCTACACCTTC
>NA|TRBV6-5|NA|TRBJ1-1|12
CASSLRGTEAFF
TGTGCCAGCAGTCTCAGAGGCACTGAAGCTTTCTTT
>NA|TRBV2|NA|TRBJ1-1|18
CASSEASGGHSLNTEAFF
TGTGCCAGCAGTGAAGCATCTGGAGGTCATTCTTTGAACACTGAAGCTTTCTTT
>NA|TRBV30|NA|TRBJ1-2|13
CAWSKEDRGRGTF
TGTGCCTGGAGTAAAGAGGACAGAGGACGAGGCACCTTC
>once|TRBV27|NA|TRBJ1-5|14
CASSLSGGEQPQHF
TGTGCCAGCAGTTTATCCGGGGGAGAGCAGCCCCAGCATTTT
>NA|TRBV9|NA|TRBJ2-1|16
CASSQRVFQTFNEQFF
TGTGCCAGCAGCCAGCGGGTGTTTCAGACTTTTAATGAGCAGTTCTTC
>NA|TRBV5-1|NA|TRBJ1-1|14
CASSSGQLNTEAFF
TGCGCCAGCAGCTCAGGACAACTGAACACTGAAGCTTTCTTT
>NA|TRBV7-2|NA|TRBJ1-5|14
CASSLVSVNQPQHF
TGTGCCAGCAGCTTAGTTTCAGTAAATCAGCCCCAGCATTTT
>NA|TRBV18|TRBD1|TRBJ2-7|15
CASSTNTGAPYEQYF
TGTGCCAGCTCAACAAATACAGGGGCCCCCTACGAGCAGTACTTC
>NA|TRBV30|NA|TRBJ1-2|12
CAWSVRQTGYTF
TGTGCCTGGAGTGTTCGACAGACCGGCTACACCTTC
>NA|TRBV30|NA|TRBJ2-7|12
CAWNRGADEQYF
TGTGCCTGGAACCGGGGGGCGGACGAGCAGTACTTC
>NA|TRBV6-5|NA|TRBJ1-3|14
CASSPGQFGNTIYF
TGTGCCAGCAGCCCGGGACAATTTGGAAACACCATATATTTT
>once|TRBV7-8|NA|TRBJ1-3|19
CASSSSPGQASPSGNTIYF
TGTGCCAGCAGCTCTAGCCCGGGACAAGCTTCGCCCTCTGGAAACACCATATATTTT
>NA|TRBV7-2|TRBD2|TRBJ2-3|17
CASSRQGVTSGRDTQYF
TGTGCCAGCAGCCGGCAGGGGGTGACTAGCGGAAGAGATACGCAGTATTTT
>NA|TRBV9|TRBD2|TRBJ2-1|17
CASSVGTSGRVYNEQFF
TGTGCCAGCAGCGTCGGGACTAGCGGGAGGGTTTACAATGAGCAGTTCTTC
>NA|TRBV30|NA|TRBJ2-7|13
CAWSAQVSYEQYF
TGTGCCTGGAGTGCGCAGGTCTCCTACGAGCAGTACTTC
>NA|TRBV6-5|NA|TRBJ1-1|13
CAAYNYENTEAFF
TGTGCCGCTTATAACTACGAAAACACTGAAGCTTTCTTT
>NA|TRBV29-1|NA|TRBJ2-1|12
CSVDESANEQFF
TGCAGCGTTGACGAGAGCGCAAATGAGCAGTTCTTC
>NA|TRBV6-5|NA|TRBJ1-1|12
CASSSWRTEAFF
TGTGCCAGCAGTTCTTGGAGGACTGAAGCTTTCTTT
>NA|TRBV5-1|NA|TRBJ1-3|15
CASSLDQVSGNTIYF
TGCGCCAGCAGCTTGGATCAGGTCTCTGGAAACACCATATATTTT
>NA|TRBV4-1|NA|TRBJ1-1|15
CASSQDVTTNTEAFF
TGCGCCAGCAGCCAAGATGTGACAACGAACACTGAAGCTTTCTTT
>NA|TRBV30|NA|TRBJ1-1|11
CAWIQQDEAFF
TGTGCCTGGATACAGCAAGATGAAGCTTTCTTT
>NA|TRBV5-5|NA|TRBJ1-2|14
CASSLDGGRGGYTF
TGTGCCAGCAGCCTCGACGGGGGGCGCGGTGGCTACACCTTC
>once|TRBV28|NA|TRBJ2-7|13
CASSSTPFYEQYF
TGTGCCAGCAGTTCCACTCCCTTCTACGAGCAGTACTTC
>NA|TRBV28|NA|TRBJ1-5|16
CASSPRSATDNQPQHF
TGTGCCAGCAGTCCACGGTCTGCCACTGACAATCAGCCCCAGCATTTT
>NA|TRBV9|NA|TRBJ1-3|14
CASSPQGSGNTIYF
TGTGCCAGCAGCCCCCAGGGCTCTGGAAACACCATATATTTT
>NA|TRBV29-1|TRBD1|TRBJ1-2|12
CSAEGQGGGYTF
TGCAGCGCCGAGGGACAGGGAGGAGGCTACACCTTC
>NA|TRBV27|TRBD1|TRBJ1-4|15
CASSFGQGANGKLFF
TGTGCCAGCAGTTTTGGCCAGGGGGCAAATGGAAAACTGTTTTTT
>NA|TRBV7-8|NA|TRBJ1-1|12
CASSPVITEAFF
TGTGCCAGCAGTCCGGTGATCACTGAAGCTTTCTTT
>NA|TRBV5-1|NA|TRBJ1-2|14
CASSLIAGDYGYTF
TGCGCCAGCAGCTTGATTGCAGGGGACTATGGCTACACCTTC
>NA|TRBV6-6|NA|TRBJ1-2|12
CASRRSNDGYTF
TGTGCCAGCCGGAGGTCTAACGATGGCTACACCTTC
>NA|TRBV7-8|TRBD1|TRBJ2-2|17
CASSSPGGTGSGGELFF
TGTGCCAGCAGCTCACCCGGGGGGACAGGGTCGGGCGGGGAGCTGTTTTTT
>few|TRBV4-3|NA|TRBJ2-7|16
CASSQETRLSSYEQYF
TGCGCCAGCAGCCAAGAAACGCGATTATCTTCCTACGAGCAGTACTTC
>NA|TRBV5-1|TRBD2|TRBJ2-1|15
CASRPGLAGGNEQFF
TGCGCCAGCAGACCGGGACTAGCGGGAGGGAATGAGCAGTTCTTC
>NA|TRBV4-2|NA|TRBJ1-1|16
CASSQHVRQTNTEAFF
TGTGCCAGCAGCCAACACGTGAGACAGACGAACACTGAAGCTTTCTTT